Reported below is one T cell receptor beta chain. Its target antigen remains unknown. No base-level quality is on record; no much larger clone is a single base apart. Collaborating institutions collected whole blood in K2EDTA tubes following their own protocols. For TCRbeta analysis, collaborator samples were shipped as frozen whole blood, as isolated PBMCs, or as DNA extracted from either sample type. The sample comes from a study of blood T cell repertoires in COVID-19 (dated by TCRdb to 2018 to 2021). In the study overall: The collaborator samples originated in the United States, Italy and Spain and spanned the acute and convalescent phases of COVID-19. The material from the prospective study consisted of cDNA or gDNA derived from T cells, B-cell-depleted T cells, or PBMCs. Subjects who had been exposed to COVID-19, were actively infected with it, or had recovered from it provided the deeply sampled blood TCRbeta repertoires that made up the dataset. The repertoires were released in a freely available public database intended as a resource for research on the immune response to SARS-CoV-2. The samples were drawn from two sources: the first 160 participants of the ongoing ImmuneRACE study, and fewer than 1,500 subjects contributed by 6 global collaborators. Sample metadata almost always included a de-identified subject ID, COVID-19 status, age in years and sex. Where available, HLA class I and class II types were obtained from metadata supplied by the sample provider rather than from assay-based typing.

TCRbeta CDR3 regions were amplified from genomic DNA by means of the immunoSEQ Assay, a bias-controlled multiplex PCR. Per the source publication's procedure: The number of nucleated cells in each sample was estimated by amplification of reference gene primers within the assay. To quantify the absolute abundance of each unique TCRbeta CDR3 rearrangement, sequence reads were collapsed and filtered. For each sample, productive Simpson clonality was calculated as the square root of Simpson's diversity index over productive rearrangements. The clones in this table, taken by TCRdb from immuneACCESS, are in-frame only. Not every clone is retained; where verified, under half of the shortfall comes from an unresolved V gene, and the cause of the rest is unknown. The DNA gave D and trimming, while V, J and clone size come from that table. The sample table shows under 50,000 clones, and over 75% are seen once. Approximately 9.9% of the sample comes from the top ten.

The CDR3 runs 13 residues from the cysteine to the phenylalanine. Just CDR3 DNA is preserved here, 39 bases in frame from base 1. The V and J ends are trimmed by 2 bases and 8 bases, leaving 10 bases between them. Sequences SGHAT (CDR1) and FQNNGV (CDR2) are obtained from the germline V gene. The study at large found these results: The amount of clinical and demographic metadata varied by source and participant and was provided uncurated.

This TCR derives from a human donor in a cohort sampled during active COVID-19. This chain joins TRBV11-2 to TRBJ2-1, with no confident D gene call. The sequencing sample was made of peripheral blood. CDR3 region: CASSLWLEDEQFF. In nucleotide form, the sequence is TGTGCCAGCAGCTTATGGCTAGAAGATGAGCAGTTCTTC.